This T cell receptor (beta chain) emerged from a study of early T cells in non-severe SARS-CoV-2 infection. About the study: Sequencing input comprised bulk RNA from unsorted whole blood; chain pairing was not available. Whole-study findings and limits: Missing private and CD4 specificities, VDJdb matching favored anti-spike CD8 responses.

TCRdb processed the 5' RACE reads anew with MiXCR; each CDR3 protein has one entry. The table shows 40,000 to 55,000 distinct CDR3 sequences, with 4% occurring only once. This clonotype was detected many times. Its specificity is not known. Germline V gene lookup returns CDR1 LGHDT and CDR2 YNNKEL (reference sequence). Trimming left V 2 bases short and J 3 bases short, with 11 bases between. The CDR3 runs to 15 residues. The clonotype was recovered from an adult who was a healthcare worker with PCR-confirmed SARS-CoV-2 infection or an uninfected control (not recorded which). The specimen sequenced was whole blood. The rearrangement joins TRBV3-1 to TRBJ1-5; TRBD1 might be the D (6 bases). DNA for the CDR3: TGTGCCAGCAGCCAAACGGACAGACCCAATCAGCCCCAGCATTTT. Its translation: CASSQTDRPNQPQHF.